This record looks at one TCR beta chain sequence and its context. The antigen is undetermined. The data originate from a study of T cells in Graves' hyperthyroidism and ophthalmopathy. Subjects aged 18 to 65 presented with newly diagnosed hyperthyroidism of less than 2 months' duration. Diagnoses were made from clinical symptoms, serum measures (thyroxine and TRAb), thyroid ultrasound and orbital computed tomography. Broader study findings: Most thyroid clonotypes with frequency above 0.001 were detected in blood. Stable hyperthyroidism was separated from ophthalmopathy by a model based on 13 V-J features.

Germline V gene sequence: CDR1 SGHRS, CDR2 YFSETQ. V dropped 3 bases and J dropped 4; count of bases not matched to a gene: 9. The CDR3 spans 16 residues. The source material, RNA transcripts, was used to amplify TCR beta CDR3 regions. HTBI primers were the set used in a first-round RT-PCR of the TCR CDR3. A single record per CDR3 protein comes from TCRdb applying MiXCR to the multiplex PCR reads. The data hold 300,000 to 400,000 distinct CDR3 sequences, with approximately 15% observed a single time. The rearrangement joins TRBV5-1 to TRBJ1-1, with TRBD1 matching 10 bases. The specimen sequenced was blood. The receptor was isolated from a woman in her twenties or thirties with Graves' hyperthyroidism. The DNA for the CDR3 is TGCGCCAGCAGCTCCGGACAGGGGGTTTTGTTCACTGAAGCTTTCTTT. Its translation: CASSSGQGVLFTEAFF.